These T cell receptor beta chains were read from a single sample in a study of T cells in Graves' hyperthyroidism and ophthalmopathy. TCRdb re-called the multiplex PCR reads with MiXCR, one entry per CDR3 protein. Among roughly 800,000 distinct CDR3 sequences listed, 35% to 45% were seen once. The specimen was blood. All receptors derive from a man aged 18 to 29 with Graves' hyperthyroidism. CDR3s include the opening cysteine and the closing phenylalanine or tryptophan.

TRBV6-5,CASSYSQGIEQYF
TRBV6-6,CASSHGLAQETQYF
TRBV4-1,CASSLGDFQETQYF
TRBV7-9,CASSFRGGGNTGELFF
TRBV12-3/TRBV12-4,CASSYGWETQYF
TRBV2,CASTRGSYEQYF
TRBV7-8,CASSLGTGGGKYEQYF
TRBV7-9,CASSWDTAYERYF
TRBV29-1,CSIHRDRETDTQYF
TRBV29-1,CSAEGTGDNYGYTF
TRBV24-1,CATSDLRDGAGYGYTF
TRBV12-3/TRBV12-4,CASQAPYEQYF
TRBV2,CASSGGTGDTEAFF
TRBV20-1,CSARDSRAGTEAFF
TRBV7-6,CASGEVDMVAGELFF